This TCR beta chain was profiled in a study of T cells after yellow fever vaccination (dated by TCRdb to about 2019). For the study in its entirety: The SMART-Seq v4 Ultra Low Input RNA kit was used to prepare libraries from fractions with low cell numbers. The cohort comprised two healthy male donors, one aged 18 to 30 and one aged 30 to 40 years. Blood samples were taken at several timepoints before and after primary and secondary immunization, and bulk PBMC replicates and cell subsets were isolated. Bulk TCR alpha and beta repertoires were sequenced longitudinally to track T-cell clones before and after primary and booster YFV17D yellow fever vaccination.

From the cysteine up to the phenylalanine, the CDR3 has a length of 15 residues. The entry retains the CDR3 DNA only, 45 bases that are in frame from base 1. The junction shows trimming of 2 bases on V and 3 bases on J, and the gene matches do not reach 5 bases of it. CDR1 and CDR2, looked up from the germline V gene, are SGHTA and FQGNSA. The paper as a whole reports these results and caveats: A small share of clonotypes occurred in both CD4 and CD8 compartments, likely arising from convergent recombination. Most clones expanded after primary vaccination (roughly 96% of CD4 and 70% to 90% of CD8) were re-detected after the booster, suggesting that broad memory maintenance occurred. Computational filtering was required because FACS-sorted repertoires could contain abundant contaminating clonotypes from the bulk population. Compared with the primary T-cell response, the secondary T-cell response was faster but weaker, reaching its peak on day 5 rather than on day 15. Only a couple of donors were included in the study, so the extent to which the findings can be generalized is limited.

In light of the paper, this sample's treatment or condition label describes: live attenuated yellow fever vaccine strain. A standard Ficoll-Paque protocol was used to isolate PBMCs from peripheral blood. CD4 and CD8 T-cell fractions were isolated with Dynabeads CD4 and CD8 positive selection kits. TriZol was used to extract RNA from bulk PBMCs, from CD4 and CD8 fractions, and from dextramer-positive and dextramer-negative fractions. The sample was run on an Illumina NovaSeq 6000. TCR cDNA was synthesized by 5'RACE template switching, which introduced a universal primer site and unique molecular identifiers. Priming for cDNA synthesis came from both the TCR alpha and TCR beta constant segments. Two PCR steps were used to amplify libraries, with sample barcodes and sequencing adapters being added in the second step. Sequencing of libraries was performed on Illumina HiSeq 2500 (2x100 bp) or NovaSeq (2x150 bp). The source study handled its data this way. MIGEC was used to demultiplex reads and collapse the reads into UMI consensus sequences, and MiXCR was used for V(D)J alignment. Clonotypes responding to the vaccine were identified with edgeR on replicate PBMC samples, with the criteria of FDR below 0.01 and a log2 fold change above 5 up to day 15. CD4 or CD8 identity was assigned to each bulk clonotype according to whether the clonotype was present at higher abundance in the sequenced CD4 repertoire or the sequenced CD8 repertoire. Through fastp at Q25 and MiXCR, TCRdb rebuilt clones from the public reads, retaining in-frame beta chains. Rows are unified per CDR3 protein, each entry keeping the most common DNA and genes. TCRdb's processing, not the authors', yielded these V and J calls. The sample table contains about 210,000 distinct CDR3 sequences; only one count was recorded for roughly 3.3% of them. The top ten clonotypes cover around 3% of the sample.

This clonotype was picked up many times. The antigen this receptor binds is unknown. Base qualities are not provided; no much larger clone lies one nucleotide away. The sequence joins TRBV7-2 to TRBJ2-7; the junction holds 9 bases that match TRBD2. Sequences were derived from CD4+ T cells sorted from PBMCs, sampled 10 days after the yellow fever booster vaccination. The TCR comes from a man aged 18 to 30 who received the YFV17D yellow fever vaccine. The bases are TGTGCCAGCAGCTTATTAGCGGGGGACCGCTACGAGCAGTACTTC. Translated, this gives CASSLLAGDRYEQYF.